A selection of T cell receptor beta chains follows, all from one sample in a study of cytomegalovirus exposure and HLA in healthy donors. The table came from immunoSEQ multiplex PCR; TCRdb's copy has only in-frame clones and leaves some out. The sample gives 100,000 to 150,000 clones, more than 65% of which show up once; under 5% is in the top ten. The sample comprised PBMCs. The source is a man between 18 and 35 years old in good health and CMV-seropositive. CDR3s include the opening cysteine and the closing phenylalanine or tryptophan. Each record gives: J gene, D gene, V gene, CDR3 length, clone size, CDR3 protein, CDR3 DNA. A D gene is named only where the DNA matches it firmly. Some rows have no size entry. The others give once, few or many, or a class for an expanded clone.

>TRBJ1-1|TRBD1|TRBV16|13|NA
CASSPRGDTEAFF
TGTGCCAGCAGCCCCAGGGGGGATACTGAAGCTTTCTTT
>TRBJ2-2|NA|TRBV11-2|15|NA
CASSLVLVGTGELFF
TGTGCCAGCAGCTTAGTCCTCGTCGGCACCGGGGAGCTGTTTTTT
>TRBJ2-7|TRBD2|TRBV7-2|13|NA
CASSSGATTEQYF
TGTGCCAGCAGTAGCGGGGCCACGACCGAGCAGTACTTC
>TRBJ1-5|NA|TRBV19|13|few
CASSIDRTQPQHF
TGTGCCAGTAGTATAGACAGAACTCAGCCCCAGCATTTT
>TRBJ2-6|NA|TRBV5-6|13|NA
CASSLIPANVLTF
TGTGCCAGCAGCTTAATCCCAGCCAACGTCCTGACTTTC
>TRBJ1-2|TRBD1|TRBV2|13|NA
CASSEQGDYGYTF
TGTGCCAGCAGTGAACAGGGGGACTATGGCTACACCTTC
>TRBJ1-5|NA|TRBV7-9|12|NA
CASSPEGGPQHF
TGTGCCAGCAGCCCGGAAGGAGGGCCCCAGCATTTT
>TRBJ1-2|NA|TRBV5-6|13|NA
CASSLAGARGYTF
TGTGCCAGCAGCTTAGCGGGGGCAAGGGGCTACACCTTC
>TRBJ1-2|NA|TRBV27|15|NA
CASSSSRLRSGGYTF
TGTGCCAGCAGTTCCTCCCGACTTAGGTCTGGGGGCTACACCTTC
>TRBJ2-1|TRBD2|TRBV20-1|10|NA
CSAGLVEQFF
TGCAGTGCTGGACTAGTTGAGCAGTTCTTC
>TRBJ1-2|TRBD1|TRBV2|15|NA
CASRGDRGNAHGYTF
TGTGCCAGCAGAGGAGACAGGGGGAATGCACATGGCTACACCTTC
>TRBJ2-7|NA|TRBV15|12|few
CATSRTSYEQYF
TGTGCCACCAGCAGGACAAGCTACGAGCAGTACTTC
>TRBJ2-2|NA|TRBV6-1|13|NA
CASSLFPTGELFF
TGTGCCAGCAGTTTGTTTCCGACCGGGGAGCTGTTTTTT
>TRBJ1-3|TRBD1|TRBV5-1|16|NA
CASSQDRASAGNTIYF
TGCGCCAGCAGCCAGGACAGGGCCTCAGCAGGAAACACCATATATTTT
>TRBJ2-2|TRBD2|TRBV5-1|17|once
CASSRGDSILNTGELFF
TGCGCCAGCAGCCGGGGGGACTCAATATTGAACACCGGGGAGCTGTTTTTT
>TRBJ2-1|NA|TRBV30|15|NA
CAWSLLRRRGNEQFF
TGTGCCTGGAGTCTCCTCCGACGGCGGGGCAATGAGCAGTTCTTC
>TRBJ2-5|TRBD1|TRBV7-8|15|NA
CASSLQTGDRETQYF
TGTGCCAGCAGCTTACAAACAGGGGACCGAGAGACCCAGTACTTC
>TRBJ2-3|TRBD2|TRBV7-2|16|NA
CASSPGGSAGVDTQYF
TGTGCCAGCAGCCCAGGTGGCAGTGCGGGGGTAGATACGCAGTATTTT
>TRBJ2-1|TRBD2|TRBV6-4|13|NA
CASSSGTNNEQFF
TGTGCCAGTTCTAGCGGGACAAACAATGAGCAGTTCTTC
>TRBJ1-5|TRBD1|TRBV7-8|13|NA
CASSGDRDQPQHF
TGTGCCAGCAGCGGGGACAGGGATCAGCCCCAGCATTTT
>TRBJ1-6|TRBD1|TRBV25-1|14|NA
CASSPTGGYSPLHF
TGTGCCAGCAGTCCCACAGGGGGGTATTCACCCCTCCACTTT
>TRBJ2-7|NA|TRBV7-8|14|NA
CASSKAGSSYEQYF
TGTGCCAGCAGCAAGGCGGGATCCTCCTACGAGCAGTACTTC
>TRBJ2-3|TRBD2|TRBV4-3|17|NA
CASSQDLAGGGTDTQYF
TGCGCCAGCAGCCAAGACCTAGCGGGGGGGGGTACAGATACGCAGTATTTT
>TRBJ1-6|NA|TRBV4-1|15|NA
CASSQVGQGGIPLHF
TGCGCCAGCAGCCAAGTTGGCCAGGGTGGTATACCCCTCCACTTT
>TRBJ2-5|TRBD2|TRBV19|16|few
CASSRSGTSGEETQYF
TGTGCCAGTAGTAGATCCGGGACTAGCGGCGAAGAGACCCAGTACTTC
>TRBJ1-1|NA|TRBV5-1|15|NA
CASSLAAGMNTEAFF
TGCGCCAGCAGCTTGGCCGCGGGGATGAACACTGAAGCTTTCTTT
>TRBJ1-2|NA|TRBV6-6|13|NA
CASSPPEFHVRTF
TGTGCCAGCAGTCCTCCTGAGTTCCATGTTCGGACCTTC